Listed below are T cell receptor beta chains from one sample, sequenced in a study of metastatic and nonmetastatic thyroid tumors. TCRdb re-called the PCR reads through MiXCR. Of tens of thousands of clones listed, 20% to 25% are singletons. What was sequenced was blood. The source of these receptors is a female donor with papillary thyroid cancer or a benign thyroid nodule (not recorded which). Some clones in this sample may be carry-over from other donors' samples. The CDR3 runs from the conserved cysteine through the conserved F or W. Fields, in order: V gene, D gene, clone size, J gene, CDR3 protein, CDR3 DNA. A D gene is named only where the DNA matches it firmly. Rows give clone size only sometimes, using once, few, many, or a class for an expanded clone.

v_gene: TRBV11-1
d_gene: -
abundance: many
j_gene: TRBJ2-1
CDR3aa: CASTYQTGGAYNEQFF
CDR3nt: TGTGCCAGCACCTACCAGACTGGCGGGGCCTACAATGAGCAGTTCTTC

v_gene: TRBV10-3
d_gene: TRBD1
abundance: many
j_gene: TRBJ2-7
CDR3aa: CAIRSDRGPYEQYF
CDR3nt: TGTGCCATCAGGTCCGACAGGGGGCCCTACGAGCAGTACTTC

v_gene: TRBV12-3/TRBV12-4
d_gene: -
abundance: many
j_gene: TRBJ1-6
CDR3aa: CASSLGPGPTASPLHF
CDR3nt: TGTGCCAGCAGTTTAGGGCCCGGACCAACTGCCTCACCCCTCCACTTT

v_gene: TRBV6-1
d_gene: TRBD2
abundance: medium-sized
j_gene: TRBJ2-3
CDR3aa: CASSLGSGVTDTQYF
CDR3nt: TGTGCCAGCAGCCTAGGGAGCGGGGTCACAGATACGCAGTATTTT

v_gene: TRBV6-5
d_gene: -
abundance: few
j_gene: TRBJ2-5
CDR3aa: CASSSGIAHRETQYF
CDR3nt: TGTGCCAGCAGTTCTGGGATAGCCCATCGCGAGACCCAGTACTTC

v_gene: TRBV19
d_gene: -
abundance: many
j_gene: TRBJ1-1
CDR3aa: CASKGRASAFF
CDR3nt: TGTGCCAGTAAAGGGAGGGCGTCGGCTTTCTTT

v_gene: TRBV7-3
d_gene: -
abundance: many
j_gene: TRBJ2-1
CDR3aa: CASSLTGSYNEQFF
CDR3nt: TGTGCCAGCAGCTTAACTGGCTCCTACAATGAGCAGTTCTTC

v_gene: TRBV28
d_gene: -
abundance: many
j_gene: TRBJ2-7
CDR3aa: CASTGGDKFYEQYF
CDR3nt: TGTGCCAGCACCGGAGGGGACAAGTTCTACGAGCAGTACTTC

v_gene: TRBV5-4
d_gene: -
abundance: -
j_gene: TRBJ2-5
CDR3aa: CASSLNLQETQYF
CDR3nt: TGTGCCAGCAGCTTGAACTTACAAGAGACCCAGTACTTC

v_gene: TRBV20-1
d_gene: -
abundance: -
j_gene: TRBJ1-2
CDR3aa: CSARDLNKDRFRGYTF
CDR3nt: TGCAGTGCTAGAGACCTAAATAAAGACAGGTTTCGTGGCTACACCTTT

v_gene: TRBV20-1
d_gene: -
abundance: many
j_gene: TRBJ2-3
CDR3aa: CSARVPDRNTDTQYF
CDR3nt: TGCAGTGCTAGAGTTCCCGACAGAAACACAGATACGCAGTATTTT

v_gene: TRBV14
d_gene: -
abundance: -
j_gene: TRBJ1-6
CDR3aa: CASSQLHTGAPLHF
CDR3nt: TGTGCCAGCAGCCAACTCCATACTGGTGCACCCCTCCACTTT

v_gene: TRBV20-1
d_gene: TRBD1
abundance: -
j_gene: TRBJ1-2
CDR3aa: CSASATGEVLGGYTF
CDR3nt: TGCAGTGCTAGTGCGACAGGGGAAGTTCTTGGTGGCTACACCTTC

v_gene: TRBV6-2/TRBV6-3
d_gene: -
abundance: -
j_gene: TRBJ1-6
CDR3aa: CASRPNHASLGRGVFTLHF
CDR3nt: TGTGCCAGCAGACCGAACCATGCCTCGTTAGGAAGGGGTGTATTCACCCTCCACTTT

v_gene: TRBV10-3
d_gene: -
abundance: few
j_gene: TRBJ2-1
CDR3aa: CAISESTKGGTYNEQFF
CDR3nt: TGTGCCATCAGTGAGTCGACTAAGGGGGGAACATACAATGAGCAGTTCTTC

v_gene: TRBV11-2
d_gene: -
abundance: many
j_gene: TRBJ2-5
CDR3aa: CASSPGIAVETQYF
CDR3nt: TGTGCCAGCAGCCCCGGGATAGCGGTAGAGACCCAGTACTTC

v_gene: TRBV5-1
d_gene: -
abundance: -
j_gene: TRBJ2-7
CDR3aa: CASSPRDLGFFYF
CDR3nt: TGCGCCAGCAGCCCAAGGGACCTGGGGTTTTTTTACTTC

v_gene: TRBV6-4
d_gene: -
abundance: many
j_gene: TRBJ2-1
CDR3aa: CASSDSSRGRNEQFF
CDR3nt: TGTGCCAGCAGTGACTCGAGTCGGGGTCGCAATGAGCAGTTCTTC

v_gene: TRBV5-4
d_gene: -
abundance: many
j_gene: TRBJ2-5
CDR3aa: CASSPSAGRSQETQYF
CDR3nt: TGTGCCAGCAGTCCTTCTGCGGGCCGCAGTCAAGAGACCCAGTACTTC

v_gene: TRBV28
d_gene: -
abundance: few
j_gene: TRBJ2-6
CDR3aa: CASMSNRVAGANALTF
CDR3nt: TGTGCCAGCATGTCAAACAGGGTGGCGGGGGCCAACGCCCTGACTTTC

v_gene: TRBV13
d_gene: -
abundance: many
j_gene: TRBJ1-2
CDR3aa: CASSHQGGGYTF
CDR3nt: TGTGCCAGCAGCCATCAGGGAGGCGGCTACACCTTC

v_gene: TRBV19
d_gene: -
abundance: many
j_gene: TRBJ1-5
CDR3aa: CASSIAGTYQPQHF
CDR3nt: TGTGCCAGTAGTATAGCAGGGACCTATCAGCCCCAGCATTTT

v_gene: TRBV5-1
d_gene: TRBD2
abundance: many
j_gene: TRBJ2-1
CDR3aa: CASSSGLAHFDEQFF
CDR3nt: TGCGCCAGCAGCTCCGGACTAGCGCACTTCGATGAGCAGTTCTTC

v_gene: TRBV28
d_gene: TRBD1
abundance: many
j_gene: TRBJ1-2
CDR3aa: CASSFLGQGAYGYTF
CDR3nt: TGTGCCAGCAGTTTTTTAGGACAGGGGGCCTATGGCTACACCTTC

v_gene: TRBV20-1
d_gene: -
abundance: -
j_gene: TRBJ1-6
CDR3aa: CSARDPQGPSSHIHF
CDR3nt: TGCAGTGCTAGAGATCCGCAGGGGCCCTCTTCACACATCCACTTT

v_gene: TRBV5-6
d_gene: -
abundance: many
j_gene: TRBJ1-6
CDR3aa: CASSWGGRDSPLHF
CDR3nt: TGTGCCAGCAGCTGGGGGGGCAGGGATTCACCCCTCCACTTT

v_gene: TRBV6-1
d_gene: -
abundance: many
j_gene: TRBJ2-7
CDR3aa: CASRSAQGTHEQYF
CDR3nt: TGTGCCAGCAGGTCGGCACAGGGAACCCACGAGCAGTACTTC

v_gene: TRBV5-1
d_gene: -
abundance: once
j_gene: TRBJ2-7
CDR3aa: CASSWVSGEESSYEQDF
CDR3nt: TGCGCCAGCAGCTGGGTGAGCGGAGAAGAAAGCTCCTACGAGCAGGACTTC

v_gene: TRBV12-3/TRBV12-4
d_gene: TRBD2
abundance: many
j_gene: TRBJ2-5
CDR3aa: CASSFFSLAGVKTQYF
CDR3nt: TGTGCCAGCAGTTTCTTCTCACTAGCGGGAGTTAAGACCCAGTACTTC

v_gene: TRBV20-1
d_gene: TRBD2
abundance: many
j_gene: TRBJ2-1
CDR3aa: CSARVGLDFYEQFF
CDR3nt: TGCAGTGCTAGAGTCGGACTAGACTTTTATGAGCAGTTCTTC

v_gene: TRBV20-1
d_gene: TRBD2
abundance: many
j_gene: TRBJ2-7
CDR3aa: CSVPTSGSYEQYF
CDR3nt: TGCAGTGTCCCGACTAGCGGCTCCTACGAGCAGTACTTC

v_gene: TRBV18
d_gene: -
abundance: -
j_gene: TRBJ2-7
CDR3aa: CASSQTKAEQYF
CDR3nt: TGTGCCAGCTCACAGACAAAGGCCGAGCAGTACTTC

v_gene: TRBV19
d_gene: -
abundance: many
j_gene: TRBJ1-2
CDR3aa: CASSITWNNYGYTF
CDR3nt: TGTGCCAGTAGTATTACGTGGAATAACTATGGCTACACCTTC

v_gene: TRBV30
d_gene: TRBD1
abundance: many
j_gene: TRBJ1-5
CDR3aa: CAWVQGGKPQHF
CDR3nt: TGTGCCTGGGTACAGGGGGGGAAGCCCCAGCATTTT

v_gene: TRBV19
d_gene: TRBD2
abundance: many
j_gene: TRBJ2-2
CDR3aa: CASTLAMNTGELFF
CDR3nt: TGTGCCAGCACACTAGCGATGAACACCGGGGAGCTGTTTTTT

v_gene: TRBV6-2/TRBV6-3
d_gene: TRBD2
abundance: many
j_gene: TRBJ2-3
CDR3aa: CASTESFSGRDTQYF
CDR3nt: TGTGCCAGCACCGAATCCTTTAGCGGGAGAGATACGCAGTATTTT

v_gene: TRBV18
d_gene: TRBD1
abundance: -
j_gene: TRBJ1-1
CDR3aa: CASSQKQGIGTEAFF
CDR3nt: TGTGCCAGCTCACAAAAACAGGGGATTGGCACCGAAGCTTTCTTT

v_gene: TRBV11-2
d_gene: TRBD2
abundance: many
j_gene: TRBJ2-7
CDR3aa: CASSSRSSGRVYEQYF
CDR3nt: TGTGCCAGCAGCTCAAGGTCCAGCGGGAGAGTGTACGAGCAGTACTTC

v_gene: TRBV11-2
d_gene: TRBD2
abundance: -
j_gene: TRBJ2-7
CDR3aa: CASSSRGVLDYEQYF
CDR3nt: TGTGCCAGCAGCTCCCGGGGGGTTTTAGATTACGAGCAGTACTTC

v_gene: TRBV20-1
d_gene: -
abundance: many
j_gene: TRBJ2-7
CDR3aa: CSARGGDEQYF
CDR3nt: TGCAGTGCTAGAGGTGGGGACGAGCAGTACTTC

v_gene: TRBV19
d_gene: TRBD2
abundance: many
j_gene: TRBJ2-1
CDR3aa: CASRVAGNEQFF
CDR3nt: TGTGCCAGTAGAGTAGCGGGAAATGAGCAGTTCTTC

v_gene: TRBV28
d_gene: -
abundance: few
j_gene: TRBJ2-7
CDR3aa: CASRVGYLERDHEQYF
CDR3nt: TGTGCCAGCAGAGTCGGGTACCTAGAGAGGGATCACGAGCAGTACTTC

v_gene: TRBV19
d_gene: -
abundance: -
j_gene: TRBJ1-2
CDR3aa: CASSILGPGCYTF
CDR3nt: TGTGCCAGTAGTATACTTGGCCCGGGATGCTACACCTTC

v_gene: TRBV28
d_gene: -
abundance: few
j_gene: TRBJ1-1
CDR3aa: CASREPGLRTEAFF
CDR3nt: TGTGCCAGCAGGGAACCGGGCCTAAGGACTGAGGCTTTCTTT

v_gene: TRBV28
d_gene: -
abundance: many
j_gene: TRBJ1-2
CDR3aa: CASSLSRVYGYTF
CDR3nt: TGTGCCAGCAGTTTGTCCAGGGTCTATGGCTACACCTTC